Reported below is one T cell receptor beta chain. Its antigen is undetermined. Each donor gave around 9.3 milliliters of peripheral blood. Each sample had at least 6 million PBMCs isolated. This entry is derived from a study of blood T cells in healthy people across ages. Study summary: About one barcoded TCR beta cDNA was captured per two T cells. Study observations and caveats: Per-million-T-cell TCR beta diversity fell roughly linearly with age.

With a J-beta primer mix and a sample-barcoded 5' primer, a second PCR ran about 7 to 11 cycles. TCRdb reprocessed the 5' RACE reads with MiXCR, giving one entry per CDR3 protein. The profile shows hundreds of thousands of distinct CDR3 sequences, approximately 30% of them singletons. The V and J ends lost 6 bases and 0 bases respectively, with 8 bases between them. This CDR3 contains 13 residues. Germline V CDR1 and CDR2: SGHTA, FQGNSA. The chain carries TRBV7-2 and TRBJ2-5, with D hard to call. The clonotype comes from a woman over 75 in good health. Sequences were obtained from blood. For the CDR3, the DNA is TGTGCCAGCAGTCAGACAAACCAAGAGACCCAGTACTTC. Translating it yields CASSQTNQETQYF.